The source of this T cell receptor beta chain is a study of T cell repertoires in cytomegalovirus infection. This clonotype showed up just a few times. The antigen is not known. The CDR3 has 14 amino acids. Germline V gene sequence: CDR1 MNHNY, CDR2 SVGAGI (reference sequence). Trimming shortened V by 7 bases and J by 7 bases, and 19 bases separated the two germline ends. TCRdb reanalysed the reads using MiXCR and keeps one entry per CDR3 protein. Among roughly 990,000 distinct CDR3 sequences listed, 31% were seen once. The chain joins TRBV6-6 to TRBJ1-2, with D perhaps matching TRBD1 (6 bases). The sample consisted of cultured CD8+ T cells from PBMCs, taken from culture after CMV antigen stimulation. The TCR comes from a human donor in good health (CMV status not recorded). Some clones in this sample may be carry-over from other donors' samples. The CDR3: CASTTTGGLLGYTF. CDR3 DNA sequence: TGTGCCAGCACTACTACTGGGGGGCTTCTTGGCTACACCTTC.